This TCR beta chain is drawn from a study of identical twins. CDR3 length: 15 residues. The germline V and J ends were trimmed by 4 bases and 0 bases, with 10 bases remaining between them. About this clonotype itself: The target antigen is unknown.

Each cDNA held unique molecular identifiers, and template switching gave it a universal primer site. MiXCR, applied by TCRdb to the 5' RACE reads, yields one record per CDR3 protein. The sample lists 400,000 to 500,000 distinct CDR3 sequences; approximately 17% were seen once. Study results and caveats: Researchers caution that invariant MAIT and iNKT cells could partly confound zero-insertion analyses. Twin-shared out-of-frame alpha sequences showed excess low generation probability. Insertions were fewer in abundant cord blood beta clonotypes, whereas memory repertoires showed none of this pattern.

The TCR originated in a man over 45 in good health. Material: naive T cells sorted from blood. The rearrangement uses TRBV12-3 or TRBV12-4 and TRBJ1-5; no clear D gene. The CDR3 loop is CASSSTRGSNQPQHF. For the CDR3, the DNA is TGTGCCAGCAGTTCGACACGGGGTAGCAATCAGCCCCAGCATTTT.